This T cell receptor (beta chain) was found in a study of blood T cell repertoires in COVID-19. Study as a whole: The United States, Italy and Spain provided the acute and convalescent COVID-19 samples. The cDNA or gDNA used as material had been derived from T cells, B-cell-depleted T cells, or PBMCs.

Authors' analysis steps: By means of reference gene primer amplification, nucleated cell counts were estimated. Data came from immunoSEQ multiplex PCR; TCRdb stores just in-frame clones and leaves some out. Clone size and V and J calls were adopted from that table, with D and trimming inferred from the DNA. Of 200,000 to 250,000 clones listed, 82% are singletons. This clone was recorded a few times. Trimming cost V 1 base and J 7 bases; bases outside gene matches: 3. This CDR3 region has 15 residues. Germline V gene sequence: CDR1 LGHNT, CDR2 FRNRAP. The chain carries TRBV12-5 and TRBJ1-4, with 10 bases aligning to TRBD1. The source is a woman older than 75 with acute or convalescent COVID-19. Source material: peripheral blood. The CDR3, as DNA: TGTGCTAGTGGTTTGGGGACAGGGGGTATTGAAAAACTGTTTTTT. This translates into CASGLGTGGIEKLFF.